This is a list of T cell receptor beta chains from one sample in a study of T-cell reconstitution after alpha-beta-depleted transplantation in children. TCRdb analysed the PCR reads with MiXCR anew, one entry per CDR3 protein. This table has 260,000 or so distinct CDR3 sequences, more than 10% appearing once. The sequencing here drew on PBMCs from the stem cell graft donor, taken from the stem cell graft. These TCRs come from a human donor who donated a stem cell graft to a child with acute lymphoblastic leukemia. CDR3s include the opening cysteine and the closing phenylalanine or tryptophan. D genes are given only for firm matches. Size is stated for part of the rows, as once, few or many counts, or as a class when the clone is expanded.

size: -
V: TRBV9
J: TRBJ2-7
D: -
DNA: TGTGCCAGCAGCTTGACGCCGGCCCCCTCCTACGAGCAGTACTTC
CDR3: CASSLTPAPSYEQYF

size: many
V: TRBV6-2/TRBV6-3
J: TRBJ2-1
D: -
DNA: TGTGCCAGCAGCAATGGACTCTACAATGAGCAGTTCTTC
CDR3: CASSNGLYNEQFF

size: many
V: TRBV12-3/TRBV12-4
J: TRBJ1-1
D: -
DNA: TGTGCCAGCAGCCTGGGGACTATTGGTGAAGCTTTCTTT
CDR3: CASSLGTIGEAFF

size: once
V: TRBV20-1
J: TRBJ2-7
D: -
DNA: TGCAGTGCTAGTGGCGGATACTACGAGCAGTACTTC
CDR3: CSASGGYYEQYF

size: many
V: TRBV29-1
J: TRBJ2-7
D: TRBD2
DNA: TGCAGCGTCCGGACTAGCGGGTTGTACGAGCAGTACTTC
CDR3: CSVRTSGLYEQYF

size: many
V: TRBV3-1
J: TRBJ1-1
D: -
DNA: TGTGCCAGCAGCCAAGAGGCAGTGAACACTGAAGCTTTCTTT
CDR3: CASSQEAVNTEAFF

size: many
V: TRBV14
J: TRBJ2-3
D: -
DNA: TGTGCCAGCAGCCAAGCCCGCACAGATACGCAGTATTTT
CDR3: CASSQARTDTQYF

size: -
V: TRBV10-3
J: TRBJ1-1
D: TRBD1
DNA: TGTGCCATCGCGCGACAGGGGGTAGGGACTGAAGCTTTCTTT
CDR3: CAIARQGVGTEAFF

size: many
V: TRBV29-1
J: TRBJ2-3
D: -
DNA: TGCAGCGCCGACCTGGATGGGCGGGGAAGCACAGATACGCAGTATTTT
CDR3: CSADLDGRGSTDTQYF

size: many
V: TRBV7-2
J: TRBJ2-1
D: -
DNA: TGTGCCAGCAGGCCTAGCAAATCCGGGTCCCTGTGGAAGTTCTTC
CDR3: CASRPSKSGSLWKFF

size: many
V: TRBV27
J: TRBJ1-1
D: -
DNA: TGTGCCAGCAGTCTGACTATAGGACAACGGAACACTGAAGCTTTCTTT
CDR3: CASSLTIGQRNTEAFF

size: many
V: TRBV7-2
J: TRBJ2-6
D: TRBD1
DNA: TGTGCCAGCAGCCCACAGGGGTACTCTGGGGCCAACGTCCTGACTTTC
CDR3: CASSPQGYSGANVLTF

size: many
V: TRBV28
J: TRBJ2-3
D: -
DNA: TGTGCCAGCAGTTTTATAGGGCAGGGAGGAGATACGCAGTATTTT
CDR3: CASSFIGQGGDTQYF

size: -
V: TRBV29-1
J: TRBJ2-3
D: TRBD2
DNA: TGCAGCGTCGGGACTAGCGCAAAAGATACGCAGTATTTT
CDR3: CSVGTSAKDTQYF

size: -
V: TRBV18
J: TRBJ2-5
D: -
DNA: TGTGCCAGCTCACACCCAGAGACCCAGTACTTC
CDR3: CASSHPETQYF

size: -
V: TRBV3-1
J: TRBJ1-5
D: -
DNA: TGTGCCAGCAGCCTAACAGGGATGGGTCAGCCCCAGCATTTT
CDR3: CASSLTGMGQPQHF

size: few
V: TRBV5-6
J: TRBJ1-1
D: -
DNA: TGTGCCAGCAGCCTCACCGGGGTATGGAACACTGAAGCTTTCTTT
CDR3: CASSLTGVWNTEAFF

size: many
V: TRBV27
J: TRBJ1-2
D: TRBD1
DNA: TGTGCCAGCAGTTTAAGGTCCCCCCGGGACAGGGGATCTGCTGGCTACACCTTC
CDR3: CASSLRSPRDRGSAGYTF